This note documents a single T cell receptor (beta chain) sequence. No antigen is known for it. Both 60 Vbeta primers and 13 Jbeta primers went into the PCR. Assay used: immunoSEQ multiplex PCR; TCRdb lists only in-frame clones, some missing. This table has approximately 100,000 clones, roughly three quarters appearing once. The sample is drawn from a study of cytomegalovirus exposure and HLA in healthy donors. Broader study findings: Judged likely to be a sequencing artifact was a cluster of highly shared sequence variants. Later findings reportedly placed an Asian-associated ancestry cluster below the approximately 670-donor mean for N-insertions. The HLA-A and HLA-B alleles of most subjects were reportedly predicted accurately from TCR beta sequences.

This receptor was taken from a man in his forties or fifties in good health and CMV-seropositive. Sequencing input: PBMCs.

The CDR3 DNA sequence: TGTGCCAGCAGGGGCCTCCCGAGAGATGAAAGCTACGAGCAGTACGTC. Encoded protein: CASRGLPRDESYEQYV. The rearrangement joins TRBV2 to TRBJ2-7; D not resolved. The germline CDR1 and CDR2 sequences are SNHLY and FYNNEI. V lost 6 bases and J lost 3, with 21 bases in between. CDR3 length equals 16 residues.